The clone carrying this T cell receptor beta chain was seen a handful of times. Its antigen is not known. One entry per CDR3 protein, called by TCRdb with MiXCR from the 5' RACE reads. The sample includes about 350,000 distinct CDR3 sequences, roughly 4% seen only once; the top ten take roughly 24%. These data belong to a study of T cells after yellow fever vaccination. Study background: With SMART-Seq v4 Ultra Low Input, the fractions containing low cell numbers were prepared.

This CDR3 contains 15 residues. Between the trimmed V and J ends, which lost 1 base and 3 bases, there was a span of 13 bases. Germline CDR1 reads SGHDN; CDR2 reads FVKESK. The study, taken as a whole, reports: Of the clonotypes, a small share occurred in both CD4 and CD8 compartments. Booster samples showed a return of most primary-vaccination clones (under 98% CD4, 85% to 90% CD8).

The V and J genes are TRBV14 and TRBJ2-7; D is uncertain. The TCR sequence derives from a man younger than 35 who received the YFV17D yellow fever vaccine. Specimen: PBMCs, collected 5 days after the yellow fever booster vaccination. This CDR3 is CASSQGTQYFYEQYF. DNA of the CDR3: TGTGCCAGCAGCCAAGGAACACAATACTTCTACGAGCAGTACTTC.